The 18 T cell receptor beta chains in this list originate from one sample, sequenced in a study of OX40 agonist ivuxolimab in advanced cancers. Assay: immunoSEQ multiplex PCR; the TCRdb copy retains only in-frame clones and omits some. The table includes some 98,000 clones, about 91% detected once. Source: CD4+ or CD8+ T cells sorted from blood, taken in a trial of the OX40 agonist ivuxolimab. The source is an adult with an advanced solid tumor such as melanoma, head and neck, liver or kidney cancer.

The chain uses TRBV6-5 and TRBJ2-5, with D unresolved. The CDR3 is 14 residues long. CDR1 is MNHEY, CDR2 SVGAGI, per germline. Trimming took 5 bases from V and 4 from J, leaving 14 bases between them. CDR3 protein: CASSLIGPIETQYF. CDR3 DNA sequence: TGTGCCAGCAGTCTCATAGGGCCAATAGAGACCCAGTACTTC.

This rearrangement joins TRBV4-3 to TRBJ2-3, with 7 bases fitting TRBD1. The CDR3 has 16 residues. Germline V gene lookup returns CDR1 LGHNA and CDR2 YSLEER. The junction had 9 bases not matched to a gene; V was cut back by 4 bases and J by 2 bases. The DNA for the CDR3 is TGCGCCAGCAGCCTCCGACCGGGACAGAACACAGATACGCAGTATTTT. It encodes CASSLRPGQNTDTQYF.

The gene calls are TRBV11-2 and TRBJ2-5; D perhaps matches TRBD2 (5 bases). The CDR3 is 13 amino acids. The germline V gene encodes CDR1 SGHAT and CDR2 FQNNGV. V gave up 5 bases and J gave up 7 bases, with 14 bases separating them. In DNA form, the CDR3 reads TGTGCCAGCAGCCCTAGCCAATCGGGGACCCAGTACTTC. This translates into CASSPSQSGTQYF.

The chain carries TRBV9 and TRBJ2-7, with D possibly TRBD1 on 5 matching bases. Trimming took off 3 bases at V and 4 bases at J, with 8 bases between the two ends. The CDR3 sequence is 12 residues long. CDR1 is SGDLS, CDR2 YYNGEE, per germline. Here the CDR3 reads CASSATDYEQYF. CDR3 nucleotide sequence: TGTGCCAGCAGCGCGACAGATTACGAGCAGTACTTC.

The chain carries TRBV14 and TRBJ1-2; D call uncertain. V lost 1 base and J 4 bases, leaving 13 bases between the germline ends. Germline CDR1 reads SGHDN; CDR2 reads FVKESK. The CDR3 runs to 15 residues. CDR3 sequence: CASSQVARGGYGYTF. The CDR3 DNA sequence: TGTGCCAGCAGCCAAGTGGCTCGGGGAGGCTATGGCTACACCTTC.

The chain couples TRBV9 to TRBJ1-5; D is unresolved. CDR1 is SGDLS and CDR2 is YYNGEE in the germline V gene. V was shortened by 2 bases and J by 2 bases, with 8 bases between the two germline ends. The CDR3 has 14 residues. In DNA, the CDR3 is TGTGCCAGCAGCGTCCCCGAGGGCAATCAGCCCCAGCATTTT. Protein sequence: CASSVPEGNQPQHF.

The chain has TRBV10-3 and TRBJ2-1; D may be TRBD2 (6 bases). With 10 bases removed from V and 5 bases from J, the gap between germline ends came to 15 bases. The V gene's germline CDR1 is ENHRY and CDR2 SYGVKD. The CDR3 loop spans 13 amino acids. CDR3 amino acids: CATSGLPNNEQFF. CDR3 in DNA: TGTGCCACATCAGGACTACCAAACAATGAGCAGTTCTTC.

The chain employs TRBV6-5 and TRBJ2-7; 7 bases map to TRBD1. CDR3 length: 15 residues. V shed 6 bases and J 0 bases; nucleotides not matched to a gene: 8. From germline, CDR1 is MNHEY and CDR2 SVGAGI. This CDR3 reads CASSRYRDSSYEQYF. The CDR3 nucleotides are TGTGCCAGCAGCCGTTACCGGGACAGCTCCTACGAGCAGTACTTC.

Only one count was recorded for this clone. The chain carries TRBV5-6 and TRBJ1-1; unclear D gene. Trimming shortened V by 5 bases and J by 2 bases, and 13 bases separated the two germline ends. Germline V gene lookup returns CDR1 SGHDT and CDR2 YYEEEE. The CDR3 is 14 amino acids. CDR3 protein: CASSLLARNTEAFF. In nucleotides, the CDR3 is TGTGCCAGCAGTTTACTAGCCCGCAACACTGAAGCTTTCTTT.

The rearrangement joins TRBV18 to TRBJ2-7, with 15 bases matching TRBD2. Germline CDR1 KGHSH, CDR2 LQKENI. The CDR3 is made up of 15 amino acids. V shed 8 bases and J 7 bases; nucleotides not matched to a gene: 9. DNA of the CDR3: TGTGCCAGCGGGAGGACTAGCGGGAGGGTTTCGGAGCAGTACTTC. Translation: CASGRTSGRVSEQYF. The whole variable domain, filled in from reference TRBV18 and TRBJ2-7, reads NAGVMQNPRHLVRRRGQEARLRCSPMKGHSHVYWYRQLPEEGLKFMVYLQKENIIDESGMPKERFSAEFPKEGPSILRIQQVVRGDSAAYFCASGRTSGRVSEQYFGPGTRLTVT.

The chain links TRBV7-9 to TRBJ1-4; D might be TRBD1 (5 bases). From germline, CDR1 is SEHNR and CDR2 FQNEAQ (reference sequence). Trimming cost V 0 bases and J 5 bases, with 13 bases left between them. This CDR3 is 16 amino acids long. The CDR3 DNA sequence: TGTGCCAGCAGCTTAGCCCAGGGCAGGCGAAATGAAAAACTGTTTTTT. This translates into CASSLAQGRRNEKLFF.

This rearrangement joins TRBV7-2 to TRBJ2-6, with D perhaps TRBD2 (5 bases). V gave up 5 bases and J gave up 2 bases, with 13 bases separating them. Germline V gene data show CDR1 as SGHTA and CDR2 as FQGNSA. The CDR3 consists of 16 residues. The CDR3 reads CASSLAAGAGANVLTF. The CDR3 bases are TGTGCCAGCAGCCTCGCCGCGGGTGCTGGGGCCAACGTCCTGACTTTC.

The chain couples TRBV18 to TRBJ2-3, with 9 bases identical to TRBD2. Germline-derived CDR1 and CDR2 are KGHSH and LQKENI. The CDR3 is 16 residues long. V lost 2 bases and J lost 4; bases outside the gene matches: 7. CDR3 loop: CASSPVSGSISDTQYF. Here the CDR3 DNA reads TGTGCCAGCTCACCAGTTAGCGGGAGTATTTCAGATACGCAGTATTTT.

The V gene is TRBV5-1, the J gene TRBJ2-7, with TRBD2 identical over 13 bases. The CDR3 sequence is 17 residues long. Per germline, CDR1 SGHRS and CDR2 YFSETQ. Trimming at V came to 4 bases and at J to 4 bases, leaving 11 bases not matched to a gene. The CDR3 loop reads CASSGRTSGRVVYEQYF. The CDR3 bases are TGCGCCAGCAGCGGGAGGACTAGCGGGAGAGTCGTGTACGAGCAGTACTTC. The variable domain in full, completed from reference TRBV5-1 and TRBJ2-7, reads KAGVTQTPRYLIKTRGQQVTLSCSPISGHRSVSWYQQTPGQGLQFLFEYFSETQRNKGNFPGRFSGRQFSNSRSEMNVSTLELGDSALYLCASSGRTSGRVVYEQYFGPGTRLTVT.

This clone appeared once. CDR3 loop: CASSLVGSGRGYNEQFF. The CDR3 bases are TGTGCCAGCAGCTTAGTAGGTAGCGGGAGGGGCTACAATGAGCAGTTCTTC. The chain employs TRBV7-9 and TRBJ2-1, with TRBD2 identical over 11 bases. From germline, CDR1 is SEHNR and CDR2 FQNEAQ (reference sequence). Trimming at V came to 1 base and at J to 3 bases, leaving 5 bases not matched to a gene. CDR3 length equals 17 residues.

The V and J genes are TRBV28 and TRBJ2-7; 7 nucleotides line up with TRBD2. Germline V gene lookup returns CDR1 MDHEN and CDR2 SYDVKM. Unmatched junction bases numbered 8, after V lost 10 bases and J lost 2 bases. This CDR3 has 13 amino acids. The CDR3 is CATRRGITYEQYF. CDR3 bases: TGTGCCACCCGGCGGGGGATTACCTACGAGCAGTACTTC.

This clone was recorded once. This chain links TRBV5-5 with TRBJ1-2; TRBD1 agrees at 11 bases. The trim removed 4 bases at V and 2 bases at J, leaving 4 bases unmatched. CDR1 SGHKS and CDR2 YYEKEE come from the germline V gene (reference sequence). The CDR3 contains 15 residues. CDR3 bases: TGTGCCAGCAGCGTTCGGACAGGGGGCAACTATGGCTACACCTTC. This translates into CASSVRTGGNYGYTF.

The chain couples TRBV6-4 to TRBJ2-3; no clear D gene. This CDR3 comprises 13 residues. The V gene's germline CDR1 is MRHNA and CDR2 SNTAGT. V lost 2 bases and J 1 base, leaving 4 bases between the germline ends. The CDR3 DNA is TGTGCCAGCAGTGACCAGCGCACAGATACGCAGTATTTT. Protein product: CASSDQRTDTQYF.